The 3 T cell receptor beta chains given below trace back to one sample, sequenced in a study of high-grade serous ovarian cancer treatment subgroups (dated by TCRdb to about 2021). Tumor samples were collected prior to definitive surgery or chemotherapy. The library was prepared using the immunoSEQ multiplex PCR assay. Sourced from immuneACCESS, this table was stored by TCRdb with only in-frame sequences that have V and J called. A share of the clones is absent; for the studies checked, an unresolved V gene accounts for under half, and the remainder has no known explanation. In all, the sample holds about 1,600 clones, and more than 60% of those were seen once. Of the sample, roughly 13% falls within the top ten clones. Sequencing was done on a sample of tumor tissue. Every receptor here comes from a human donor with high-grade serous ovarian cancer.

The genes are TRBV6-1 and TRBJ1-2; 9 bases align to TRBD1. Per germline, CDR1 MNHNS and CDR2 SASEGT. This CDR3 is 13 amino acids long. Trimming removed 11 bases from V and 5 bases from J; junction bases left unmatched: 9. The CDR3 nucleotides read TGTGCCTCAGGAAGGACAGGGGAGTATGGCTACACCTTC. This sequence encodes CASGRTGEYGYTF.

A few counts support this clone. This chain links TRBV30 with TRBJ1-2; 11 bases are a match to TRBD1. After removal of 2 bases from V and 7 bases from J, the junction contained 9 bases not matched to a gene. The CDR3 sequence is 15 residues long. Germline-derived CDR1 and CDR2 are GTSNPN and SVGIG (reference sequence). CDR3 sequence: CAWSFKDRGLFGYTF. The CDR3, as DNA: TGTGCCTGGAGTTTTAAGGACAGGGGGCTTTTTGGCTACACCTTC.

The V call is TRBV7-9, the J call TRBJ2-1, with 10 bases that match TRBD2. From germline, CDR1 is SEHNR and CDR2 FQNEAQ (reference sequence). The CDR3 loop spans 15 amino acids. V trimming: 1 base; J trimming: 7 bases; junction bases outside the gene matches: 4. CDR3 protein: CASSLGSGGLNEQFF. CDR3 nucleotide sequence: TGTGCCAGCAGCTTAGGTAGCGGGGGGTTAAATGAGCAGTTCTTC.